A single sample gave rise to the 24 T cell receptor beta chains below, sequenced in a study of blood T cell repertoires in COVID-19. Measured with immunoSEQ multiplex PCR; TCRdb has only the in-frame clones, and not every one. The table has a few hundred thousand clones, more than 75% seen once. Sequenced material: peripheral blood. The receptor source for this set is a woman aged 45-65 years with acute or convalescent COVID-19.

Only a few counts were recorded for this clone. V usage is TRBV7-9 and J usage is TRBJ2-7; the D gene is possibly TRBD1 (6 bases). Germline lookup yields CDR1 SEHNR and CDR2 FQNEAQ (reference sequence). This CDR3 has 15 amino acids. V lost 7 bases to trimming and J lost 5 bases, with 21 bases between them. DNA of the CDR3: TGTGCCAGCATCATCCCGGGACAAGGGACCCACGAGCAGTACTTC. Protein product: CASIIPGQGTHEQYF.

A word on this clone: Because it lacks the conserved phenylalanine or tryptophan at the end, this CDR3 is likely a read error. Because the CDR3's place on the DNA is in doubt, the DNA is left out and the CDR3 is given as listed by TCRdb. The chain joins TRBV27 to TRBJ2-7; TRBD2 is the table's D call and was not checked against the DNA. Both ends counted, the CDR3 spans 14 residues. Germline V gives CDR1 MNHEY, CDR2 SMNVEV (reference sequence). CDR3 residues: CASSSPTSGRTLVL.

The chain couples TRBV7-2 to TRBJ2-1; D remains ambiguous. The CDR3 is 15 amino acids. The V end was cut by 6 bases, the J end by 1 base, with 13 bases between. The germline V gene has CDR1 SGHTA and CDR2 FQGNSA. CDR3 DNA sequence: TGTGCCAGCAGGTCGGCGGTGGCTTCCTACAATGAGCAGTTCTTC. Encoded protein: CASRSAVASYNEQFF.

The CDR3 coding sequence is TGTGCCAGCAGCAAACAGGGTGGAGGCAATCAGCCCCAGCATTTT. It is translated as CASSKQGGGNQPQHF. The rearrangement links TRBV3-1 (or the pseudogene TRBV3-2) to TRBJ1-5; D possibly corresponds to TRBD1 (6 bases). V lost 5 bases and J 2 bases, leaving 13 bases between the germline ends. CDR1 and CDR2 from the germline V gene are LGHDT and YNNKEL (reference sequence). The CDR3 extends over 15 amino acids.

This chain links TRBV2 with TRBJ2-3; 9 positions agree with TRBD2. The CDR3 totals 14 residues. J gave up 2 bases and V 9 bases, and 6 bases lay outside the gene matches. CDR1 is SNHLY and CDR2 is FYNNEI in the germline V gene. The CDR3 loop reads CARGLAQTTDTQYF. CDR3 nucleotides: TGTGCCAGAGGACTAGCGCAAACCACAGATACGCAGTATTTT.

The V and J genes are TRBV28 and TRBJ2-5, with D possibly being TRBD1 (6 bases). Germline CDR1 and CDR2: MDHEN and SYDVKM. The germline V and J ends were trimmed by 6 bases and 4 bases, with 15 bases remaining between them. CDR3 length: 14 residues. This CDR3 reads CASSVPGTIETQYF. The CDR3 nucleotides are TGTGCCAGCAGCGTTCCGGGGACAATAGAGACCCAGTACTTC.

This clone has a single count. This chain's CDR3 is CASSLRWGSPLHF. CDR3 nucleotide sequence: TGTGCCAGCAGCTTAAGGTGGGGCTCACCCCTCCACTTT. The chain links TRBV7-6 to TRBJ1-6, with D possibly matching TRBD1 (5 bases). Germline V gene lookup returns CDR1 SGHVS and CDR2 FNYEAQ. The CDR3 has 13 amino acids. V was pared by 2 bases and J by 10 bases, with 9 bases between.

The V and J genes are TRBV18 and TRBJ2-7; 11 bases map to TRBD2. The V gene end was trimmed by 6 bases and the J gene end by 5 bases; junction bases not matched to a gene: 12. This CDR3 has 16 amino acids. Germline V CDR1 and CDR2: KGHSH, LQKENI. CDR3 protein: CASSQGLAGGGNEQYF. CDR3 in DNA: TGTGCCAGCTCGCAGGGCCTAGCGGGAGGCGGAAACGAGCAGTACTTC.

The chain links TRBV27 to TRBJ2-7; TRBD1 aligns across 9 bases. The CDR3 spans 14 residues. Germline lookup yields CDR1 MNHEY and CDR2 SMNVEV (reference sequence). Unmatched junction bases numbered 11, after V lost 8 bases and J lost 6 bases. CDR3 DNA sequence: TGTGCCAGCGGATCCGGGACAGGGCTTGCCGAGCAGTACTTC. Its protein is CASGSGTGLAEQYF.

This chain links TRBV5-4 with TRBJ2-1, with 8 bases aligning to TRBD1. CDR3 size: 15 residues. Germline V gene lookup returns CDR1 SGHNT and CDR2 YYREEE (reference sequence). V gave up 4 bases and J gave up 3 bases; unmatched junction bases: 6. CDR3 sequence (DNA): TGTGCCAGCAGCCCGGGACAGGACAACTACAATGAGCAGTTCTTC. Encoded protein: CASSPGQDNYNEQFF.

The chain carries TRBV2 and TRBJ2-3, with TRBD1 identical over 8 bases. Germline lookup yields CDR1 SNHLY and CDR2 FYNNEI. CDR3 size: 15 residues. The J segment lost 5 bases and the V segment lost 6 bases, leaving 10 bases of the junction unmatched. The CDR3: CASRPSRGRGDTQYF. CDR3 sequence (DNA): TGTGCCAGCAGACCTTCCAGGGGGCGTGGAGATACGCAGTATTTT.

CDR3 region: CASSLAATAYGYTF. The CDR3, as DNA: TGTGCCAGCAGTTTGGCCGCGACAGCCTATGGCTACACCTTC. This chain joins TRBV27 and TRBJ1-2; the D gene is possibly TRBD1 (5 bases). Germline V gives CDR1 MNHEY, CDR2 SMNVEV (reference sequence). This CDR3 comprises 14 residues. The germline V and J ends were trimmed by 3 bases and 4 bases, with 12 bases remaining between them.

Written as DNA, the CDR3 is TGTGCCAGCTCATCGTCTGGCGGGAGGGTCTACAATGAGCAGTTCTTC. It is translated as CASSSSGGRVYNEQFF. The chain is built from TRBV18 and TRBJ2-1; 9 bases are shared with TRBD2. This CDR3 has 16 residues. Germline loops: CDR1 KGHSH, CDR2 LQKENI. V dropped 5 bases and J dropped 3; count of bases not matched to a gene: 8.

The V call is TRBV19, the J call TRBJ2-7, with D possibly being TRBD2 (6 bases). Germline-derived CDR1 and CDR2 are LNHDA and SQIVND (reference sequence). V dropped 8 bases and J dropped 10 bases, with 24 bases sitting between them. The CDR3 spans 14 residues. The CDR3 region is CASEVREKGGEQYF. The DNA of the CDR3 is TGTGCCAGTGAGGTACGGGAGAAGGGTGGGGAACAGTACTTC. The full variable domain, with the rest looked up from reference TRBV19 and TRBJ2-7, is DGGITQSPKYLFRKEGQNVTLSCEQNLNHDAMYWYRQDPGQGLRLIYYSQIVNDFQKGDIAEGYSVSREKKESFPLTVTSAQKNPTAFYLCASEVREKGGEQYFGPGTRLTVT.

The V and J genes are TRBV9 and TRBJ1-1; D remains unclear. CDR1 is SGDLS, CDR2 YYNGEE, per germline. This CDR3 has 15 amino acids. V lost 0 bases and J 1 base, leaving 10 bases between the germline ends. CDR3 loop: CASSVGKPWNTEAFF. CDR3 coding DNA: TGTGCCAGCAGCGTAGGCAAGCCCTGGAACACTGAAGCTTTCTTT.

DNA of the CDR3: TGCGCCAGCAGCTCTAGCGGAATGAACTACAATGAGCAGTTCTTC. Translating gives CASSSSGMNYNEQFF. The chain employs TRBV5-1 and TRBJ2-1, with TRBD2 matching 7 bases. CDR1 SGHRS and CDR2 YFSETQ come from the germline V gene. CDR3 length: 15 amino acids. V was pared by 3 bases and J by 3 bases, with 6 bases of the junction left unmatched.

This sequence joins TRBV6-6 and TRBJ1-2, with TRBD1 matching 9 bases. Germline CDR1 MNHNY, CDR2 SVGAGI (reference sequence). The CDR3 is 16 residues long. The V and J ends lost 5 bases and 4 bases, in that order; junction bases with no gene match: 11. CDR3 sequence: CASSPLLTGGSYGYTF. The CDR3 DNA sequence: TGTGCCAGCAGTCCGCTCCTGACAGGGGGTTCCTATGGCTACACCTTC.

The CDR3: CASSEEEGAGETQYF. The CDR3 nucleotides are TGTGCCAGCAGTGAAGAGGAGGGGGCGGGAGAGACCCAGTACTTC. The chain links TRBV2 to TRBJ2-5; a possible D gene is TRBD1 (7 bases). Germline V gene data show CDR1 as SNHLY and CDR2 as FYNNEI. This CDR3 spans 15 amino acids. The germline V and J ends were trimmed by 1 base and 4 bases, with 13 bases remaining between them.

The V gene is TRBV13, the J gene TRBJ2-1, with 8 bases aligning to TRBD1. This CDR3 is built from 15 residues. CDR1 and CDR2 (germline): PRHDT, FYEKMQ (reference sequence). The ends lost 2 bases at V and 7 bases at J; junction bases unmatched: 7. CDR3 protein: CASSLFRTGTNEQFF. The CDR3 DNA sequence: TGTGCCAGCAGCTTATTTAGGACAGGGACAAATGAGCAGTTCTTC.

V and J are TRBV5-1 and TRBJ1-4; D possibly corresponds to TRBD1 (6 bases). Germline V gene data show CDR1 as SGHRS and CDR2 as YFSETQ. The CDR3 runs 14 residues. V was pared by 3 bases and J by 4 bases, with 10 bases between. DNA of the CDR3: TGCGCCAGCAGCTGGACAGTGGATAATGAAAAACTGTTTTTT. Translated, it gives CASSWTVDNEKLFF.

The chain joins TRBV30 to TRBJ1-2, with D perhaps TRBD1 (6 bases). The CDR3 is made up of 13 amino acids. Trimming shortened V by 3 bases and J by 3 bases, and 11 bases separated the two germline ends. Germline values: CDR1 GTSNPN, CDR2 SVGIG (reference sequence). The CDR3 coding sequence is TGTGCCTGGAGATTATCAGGGGACTATGGCTACACCTTC. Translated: CAWRLSGDYGYTF.

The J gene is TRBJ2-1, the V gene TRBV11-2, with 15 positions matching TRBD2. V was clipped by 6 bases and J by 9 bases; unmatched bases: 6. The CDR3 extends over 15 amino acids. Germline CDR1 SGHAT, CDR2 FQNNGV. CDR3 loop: CASRGTSGRFREQFF. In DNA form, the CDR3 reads TGTGCCAGCAGGGGGACTAGCGGGAGGTTTCGTGAGCAGTTCTTC.

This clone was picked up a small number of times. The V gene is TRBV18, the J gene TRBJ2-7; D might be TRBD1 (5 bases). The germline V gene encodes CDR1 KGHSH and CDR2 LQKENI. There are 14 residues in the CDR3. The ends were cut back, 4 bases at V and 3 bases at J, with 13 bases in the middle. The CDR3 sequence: CASSRDSSNYEQYF. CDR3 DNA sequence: TGTGCCAGCTCACGCGACAGTTCGAACTACGAGCAGTACTTC.

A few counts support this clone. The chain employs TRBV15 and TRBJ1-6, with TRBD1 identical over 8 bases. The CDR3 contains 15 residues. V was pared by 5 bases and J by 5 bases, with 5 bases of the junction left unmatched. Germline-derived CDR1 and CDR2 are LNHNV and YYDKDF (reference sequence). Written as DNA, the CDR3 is TGTGCCACCAGCGAGGGACAGGCTAATAATTCACCCCTCCACTTT. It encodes CATSEGQANNSPLHF. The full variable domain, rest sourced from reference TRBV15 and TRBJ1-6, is DAMVIQNPRYQVTQFGKPVTLSCSQTLNHNVMYWYQQKSSQAPKLLFHYYDKDFNNEADTPDNFQSRRPNTSFCFLDIRSPGLGDTAMYLCATSEGQANNSPLHFGNGTRLTVT.